This T cell receptor (beta chain) was captured in a study of radiotherapy plus CTLA-4 blockade in lung cancer. The V and J ends lost 0 bases and 4 bases respectively, with 13 bases between them. Germline V gene lookup returns CDR1 SGHRS and CDR2 YFSETQ. The CDR3 contains 16 residues. Study-wide findings and caveats: An expansion of tumor-derived TCR clones occurred in blood after radiotherapy plus ipilimumab.

Notes on this clone: Its specificity is unknown. Other DNA sequences in this specimen translate into the identical CDR3.

Method: immunoSEQ multiplex PCR; TCRdb's copy keeps in-frame clones and lacks some. This sample has 75,000 to 100,000 clones, with 88% found just once. Ipilimumab CTLA-4 blockade and focal radiation were given to patients with chemo-refractory metastatic non-small-cell lung cancer. The J gene is TRBJ2-2, the V gene TRBV5-1; possibly TRBD1 or TRBD2 for D (5 bases each). Sequences were derived from peripheral blood, sampled from a patient treated with radiotherapy plus ipilimumab. The TCR sequence derives from a human donor with non-small cell lung cancer that progressed on radiotherapy plus ipilimumab. Here the CDR3 DNA reads TGCGCCAGCAGCTTGGGAGGGGTGGGCTTCACCGGGGAGCTGTTTTTT. It specifies CASSLGGVGFTGELFF.